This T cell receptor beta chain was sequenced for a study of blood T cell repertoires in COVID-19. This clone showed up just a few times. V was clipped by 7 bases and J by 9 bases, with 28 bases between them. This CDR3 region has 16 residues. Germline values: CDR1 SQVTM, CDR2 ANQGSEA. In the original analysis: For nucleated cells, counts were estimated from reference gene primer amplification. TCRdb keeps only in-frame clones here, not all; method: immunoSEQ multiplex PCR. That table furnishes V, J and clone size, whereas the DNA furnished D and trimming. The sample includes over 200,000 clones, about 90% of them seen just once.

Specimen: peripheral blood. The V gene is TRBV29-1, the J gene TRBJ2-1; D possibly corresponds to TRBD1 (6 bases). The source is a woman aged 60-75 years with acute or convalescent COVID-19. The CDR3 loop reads CSAQRPGRGSSGEQFF. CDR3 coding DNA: TGCAGCGCCCAACGGCCTGGCAGGGGATCGTCGGGTGAGCAGTTCTTC.